There are a few counts of the clone carrying this T cell receptor (beta chain). Antigen specificity is unknown. The data were obtained in a study of early T cells in non-severe SARS-CoV-2 infection. Study context: Sequencing of unsorted whole blood was done on bulk RNA, leaving chains unpaired. Study-wide points: The study's VDJdb matching favored anti-spike CD8 responses and missed private and CD4 specificities.

cDNA molecules, individually, were tagged with unique molecular identifiers. TCRdb redid the calling of the 5' RACE reads with MiXCR, one entry per CDR3 protein. The top ten clones hold around 3% of a sample with 80,000 or so distinct CDR3 sequences, about 14% of them seen once. Trimming stripped 6 bases from V and 11 bases from J, with 17 bases between. CDR3 size: 14 residues. The TCR comes from an adult who was a healthcare worker with PCR-confirmed SARS-CoV-2 infection or an uninfected control (not recorded which). Sequenced sample: whole blood. The chain couples TRBV12-3 or TRBV12-4 to TRBJ1-6; TRBD1 is a possible D gene (6 bases). The CDR3 spells CASSRTVGDPPLHF. The CDR3, as DNA: TGTGCCAGCAGCCGGACAGTGGGAGACCCACCCCTCCACTTT.